The clone carrying this T cell receptor (beta chain) came up a few times. The data stem from a study of early T cells in non-severe SARS-CoV-2 infection. Study background: Bulk RNA taken from unsorted whole blood was sequenced, leaving chains unpaired.

In germline, CDR1 is LNHDA, CDR2 SQIVND (reference sequence). The CDR3 consists of 15 residues. V lost 5 bases, J lost 0 bases, and 11 bases lay in between. The TCR library protocol was used to attach unique molecular identifiers. These identifiers were attached to individual cDNA molecules. One entry per CDR3 protein results from TCRdb running MiXCR on the 5' RACE reads. The sample yields about 52,000 distinct CDR3 sequences, 9.5% to 12% seen once. Input material: whole blood. The origin of this receptor is an adult who was a healthcare worker with PCR-confirmed SARS-CoV-2 infection or an uninfected control (not recorded which). The genes are TRBV19 and TRBJ1-3; a weak D match, TRBD1 (5 bases). CDR3 region: CASSETASSGNTIYF. DNA for the CDR3: TGTGCCAGTAGTGAGACAGCCAGCTCTGGAAACACCATATATTTT.